What follows is one T cell receptor beta chain and its context. PCR amplification relied on 60 Vbeta primers (plus 13 Jbeta primers). Libraries were prepared by immunoSEQ multiplex PCR; TCRdb keeps only in-frame clonotypes and omits some of them. The sample shows a few hundred thousand clones, 65% to 85% of them seen only once. This sample is part of a study of cytomegalovirus exposure and HLA in healthy donors. V was shortened by 4 bases and J by 4 bases, with 16 bases between the two germline ends. The CDR3 sequence is 16 residues long. Germline CDR1 MNHEY, CDR2 SVGAGI. The source is a man in his thirties or forties in good health and CMV-seronegative. The chain is built from TRBV6-5 and TRBJ1-4; maybe TRBD1 (5 bases). Sequencing was carried out using PBMCs. In DNA form, the CDR3 reads TGTGCCAGCAGTTTCGGACGCAGGGCGAATAATGAAAAACTGTTTTTT. Translating gives CASSFGRRANNEKLFF.